This T cell receptor (beta chain) was recovered during a study of response to subunit inactivated influenza vaccine. To note about this clonotype: Its specificity is unknown.

TCRdb re-called the RT-PCR reads through MiXCR, storing one row per CDR3 protein. The table has around 530,000 distinct CDR3 sequences, more than 15% seen once; the top ten hold 2.5% to 3.5%. Study results and caveats: It was suggested by the authors that few new T cells are recruited by each seasonal influenza vaccination.

The V gene lost 4 bases and the J gene lost 0 bases, with 7 bases spanning the gap. CDR1 is DFQATT and CDR2 is SNEGSKA in the germline V gene (reference sequence). CDR3 length equals 13 residues. This clonotype was sampled from a man between 50 and 70 years old who received an inactivated influenza vaccine. This material consisted of CD4+ T cells sorted from PBMCs, taken less than 30 months after vaccination. V is TRBV20-1 and J is TRBJ2-1; D is ambiguous. This chain's CDR3 is CSAILSSYNEQFF. In nucleotides, the CDR3 is TGCAGTGCTATTCTCAGCTCCTACAATGAGCAGTTCTTC.